The T cell receptor (beta chain) under discussion was sequenced for a study of CD8 T cells in Susac syndrome. Random-hexamer reverse transcription was applied to roughly 0.5 to 1 ug RNA. TCRdb used MiXCR to reprocess the immunoSEQ multiplex PCR reads, holding one entry per CDR3 protein. The data contain approximately 180,000 distinct CDR3 sequences, approximately 93% of them singletons. The CDR3 has 16 amino acids. The germline V and J ends were trimmed by 0 bases and 3 bases, with 12 bases remaining between them. Germline-derived CDR1 and CDR2 are LGHDT and YNNKEL (reference sequence). The chain combines TRBV3-1 with TRBJ2-4; the D gene is possibly TRBD2 (6 bases). Sequencing was done on a sample of CD4+ T cells from PBMCs. The sequence derives from a human donor with multiple sclerosis. CDR3 protein: CASSQDVRGVKNIQYF. Here the CDR3 DNA reads TGTGCCAGCAGCCAAGACGTCCGCGGGGTCAAAAACATTCAGTACTTC.